This is a list of T cell receptor beta chains from one sample in a study of OX40 agonist ivuxolimab in advanced cancers. Clones were sequenced by immunoSEQ multiplex PCR, and TCRdb holds only the in-frame ones, with some missing. In the table there are about 46,000 clones, more than 75% of which are singletons. Sequences were derived from CD4+ or CD8+ T cells sorted from blood, sampled in a trial of the OX40 agonist ivuxolimab. The receptors derive from an adult with an advanced solid tumor such as melanoma, head and neck, liver or kidney cancer. The CDR3 runs from the conserved cysteine through the conserved F or W. A D gene is named only where the DNA matches it firmly. The size of a clone is reported for some rows only, either as once, few or many, or as a class for expanded clones.

cdr3_nt: TGTGCCAGCAGCGTAGATAACACTGAAGCTTTCTTT; cdr3_aa: CASSVDNTEAFF; d_call: -; v_call: TRBV9; j_call: TRBJ1-1; clone_size: -
cdr3_nt: TGTGCCAGCAGCTTAGTCTTAACTTCTGATACGCAGTATTTT; cdr3_aa: CASSLVLTSDTQYF; d_call: -; v_call: TRBV7-9; j_call: TRBJ2-3; clone_size: -
cdr3_nt: TGCACCACCGGGGATGAGCAGTTCTTC; cdr3_aa: CTTGDEQFF; d_call: -; v_call: TRBV1; j_call: TRBJ2-1; clone_size: few
cdr3_nt: TGCGCCAGCAGCCAAGATCTACAGCTGGGCTACGAGCAGTACTTC; cdr3_aa: CASSQDLQLGYEQYF; d_call: -; v_call: TRBV4-1; j_call: TRBJ2-7; clone_size: -
cdr3_nt: TGTGCCAGCAGCAGGGAGCGGGGCGCCTACAATGAGCAGTTCTTC; cdr3_aa: CASSRERGAYNEQFF; d_call: TRBD2; v_call: TRBV6-4; j_call: TRBJ2-1; clone_size: -
cdr3_nt: TGCGCCAGCAGCCTCGGCCGGGATTATTCTGGAAACACCATATATTTT; cdr3_aa: CASSLGRDYSGNTIYF; d_call: -; v_call: TRBV4-3; j_call: TRBJ1-3; clone_size: -
cdr3_nt: TGCAGCGGAATACAGGGCGCTGAAGCTTTCTTT; cdr3_aa: CSGIQGAEAFF; d_call: -; v_call: TRBV29-1; j_call: TRBJ1-1; clone_size: once
cdr3_nt: TGCGCCAGCAGCCGACCAGGGACTAGCGGGACTCCGTGGGAGACCCAGTACTTC; cdr3_aa: CASSRPGTSGTPWETQYF; d_call: TRBD2; v_call: TRBV4-1; j_call: TRBJ2-5; clone_size: -
cdr3_nt: TGCGCCAGCAGCTTGGAGGGGGGCAATGAGCAGTTCTTC; cdr3_aa: CASSLEGGNEQFF; d_call: -; v_call: TRBV5-1; j_call: TRBJ2-1; clone_size: -
cdr3_nt: TGTGCCAGCAGTCCAGAGACTCATCCCAATGAGCAGTTCTTC; cdr3_aa: CASSPETHPNEQFF; d_call: -; v_call: TRBV6-5; j_call: TRBJ2-1; clone_size: few
cdr3_nt: TGCGCCAGCAGCTGGGACCTCTACAATGAGCAGTTCTTC; cdr3_aa: CASSWDLYNEQFF; d_call: -; v_call: TRBV5-1; j_call: TRBJ2-1; clone_size: -
cdr3_nt: TGTGCCAGCAGCTTAGGCACAGGGGAATTGGAGACCCAGTACTTC; cdr3_aa: CASSLGTGELETQYF; d_call: TRBD1; v_call: TRBV7-9; j_call: TRBJ2-5; clone_size: -
cdr3_nt: TGCGCCAGCAGCCAGGGGACAGGCTCTGGAAACACCATATATTTT; cdr3_aa: CASSQGTGSGNTIYF; d_call: TRBD1; v_call: TRBV4-1; j_call: TRBJ1-3; clone_size: -
cdr3_nt: TGTGCCACCAAGGACTTCAGGGATTACAATGAGCAGTTCTTC; cdr3_aa: CATKDFRDYNEQFF; d_call: -; v_call: TRBV28; j_call: TRBJ2-1; clone_size: -
cdr3_nt: TGTGCCAGCAGCCCCGGTGTAACAGATACGCAGTATTTT; cdr3_aa: CASSPGVTDTQYF; d_call: -; v_call: TRBV9; j_call: TRBJ2-3; clone_size: -
cdr3_nt: TGTGCCAGCAGCGCACGACAGAACACCGGGGAGCTGTTTTTT; cdr3_aa: CASSARQNTGELFF; d_call: -; v_call: TRBV9; j_call: TRBJ2-2; clone_size: -
cdr3_nt: TGTGCCAGCGGTGACAGGCATGACTATAGAGACGGCTACACCTTC; cdr3_aa: CASGDRHDYRDGYTF; d_call: -; v_call: TRBV27; j_call: TRBJ1-2; clone_size: -
cdr3_nt: TGTGCCAGCAGCCCTATGGCAGGGCCTACACATTACGAGCAGTACTTC; cdr3_aa: CASSPMAGPTHYEQYF; d_call: -; v_call: TRBV14; j_call: TRBJ2-7; clone_size: few
cdr3_nt: TGTGCCTGGGCGGCCTATGGCTACACCTTC; cdr3_aa: CAWAAYGYTF; d_call: -; v_call: TRBV30; j_call: TRBJ1-2; clone_size: few
cdr3_nt: TGCAGCGTTGGGGACTGGGGGTCCTACAATGAGCAGTTCTTC; cdr3_aa: CSVGDWGSYNEQFF; d_call: -; v_call: TRBV29-1; j_call: TRBJ2-1; clone_size: -
cdr3_nt: TGTGCCACCTCGAAGACAGGGAAAGGCTACGAGCAGTACTTC; cdr3_aa: CATSKTGKGYEQYF; d_call: TRBD1; v_call: TRBV28; j_call: TRBJ2-7; clone_size: once
cdr3_nt: TGCGCCAGCAGCCAGAAGGAGTTGGGACAGGGGGCGAGGGAGCAGTACTTC; cdr3_aa: CASSQKELGQGAREQYF; d_call: TRBD1; v_call: TRBV4-1; j_call: TRBJ2-7; clone_size: few
cdr3_nt: TGTGCCAGTAGTTTCCGGACAGGGGGGGAAAAACTGTTTTTT; cdr3_aa: CASSFRTGGEKLFF; d_call: TRBD1; v_call: TRBV19; j_call: TRBJ1-4; clone_size: -
cdr3_nt: TGTGCCACCAGCAAGGACAGTAGCACAGATACGCAGTATTTT; cdr3_aa: CATSKDSSTDTQYF; d_call: -; v_call: TRBV15; j_call: TRBJ2-3; clone_size: -
cdr3_nt: TGTGCCAGCAGCTTATTAGCGGATACGCAGTATTTT; cdr3_aa: CASSLLADTQYF; d_call: -; v_call: TRBV7-9; j_call: TRBJ2-3; clone_size: -
cdr3_nt: TGTGCCAGCAGCGTAGACAGGGGCCTTACGGAAACCGGGGAGCTGTTTTTT; cdr3_aa: CASSVDRGLTETGELFF; d_call: TRBD1; v_call: TRBV7-8; j_call: TRBJ2-2; clone_size: -
cdr3_nt: TGCGCCAGCAGTCAATCGGGAAGGGGATGTGGTGAAGCTTTCTTT; cdr3_aa: CASSQSGRGCGEAFF; d_call: -; v_call: TRBV23-1; j_call: TRBJ1-1; clone_size: -
cdr3_nt: TGTGCCAGCAGTTGGGCTTATCAGCCCCAGCATTTT; cdr3_aa: CASSWAYQPQHF; d_call: -; v_call: TRBV28; j_call: TRBJ1-5; clone_size: -
cdr3_nt: TGCAGCGTTTGTAGCGGGAGGGTAAATGAGCAGTTCTTC; cdr3_aa: CSVCSGRVNEQFF; d_call: TRBD2; v_call: TRBV29-1; j_call: TRBJ2-1; clone_size: -
cdr3_nt: TGTGCCAGCATCTCTTCCGGCAGCCACTTC; cdr3_aa: CASISSGSHF; d_call: -; v_call: TRBV2; j_call: TRBJ1-2; clone_size: -
cdr3_nt: TGTGCCAGCAGTTCGGGACTAGCGGGAGATCCCCTAACCTACGAGCAGTACTTC; cdr3_aa: CASSSGLAGDPLTYEQYF; d_call: TRBD2; v_call: TRBV28; j_call: TRBJ2-7; clone_size: -
cdr3_nt: TGTGCCAGCAGCGTCAGTGGATACAGAAGCTATGGCTACACCTTC; cdr3_aa: CASSVSGYRSYGYTF; d_call: -; v_call: TRBV9; j_call: TRBJ1-2; clone_size: -
cdr3_nt: TGTGCCAGCAGCTTGGTCGGACCCCTCCACTTT; cdr3_aa: CASSLVGPLHF; d_call: -; v_call: TRBV5-4; j_call: TRBJ1-6; clone_size: -
cdr3_nt: TGCGCCAGCAGCGGGGGCCGGAACACCGGGGAGCTGTTTTTT; cdr3_aa: CASSGGRNTGELFF; d_call: -; v_call: TRBV5-1; j_call: TRBJ2-2; clone_size: -
cdr3_nt: TGTGCCAGCAGCTTCGGGACATCATACACCGGGGAGCTGTTTTTT; cdr3_aa: CASSFGTSYTGELFF; d_call: -; v_call: TRBV7-8; j_call: TRBJ2-2; clone_size: few
cdr3_nt: TGTGCCAGCAGCGTAGGGCCCCGCCTCCATAGCCCTGAAGCTTTCTTT; cdr3_aa: CASSVGPRLHSPEAFF; d_call: -; v_call: TRBV9; j_call: TRBJ1-1; clone_size: -
cdr3_nt: TGTGCCAGTAGTATTAATACAGGGTTCGATGGCTACACCTTC; cdr3_aa: CASSINTGFDGYTF; d_call: -; v_call: TRBV19; j_call: TRBJ1-2; clone_size: -
cdr3_nt: TGTGCCAGCAGGGGGACAGCCACCTACAATGAGCAGTTCTTC; cdr3_aa: CASRGTATYNEQFF; d_call: TRBD1; v_call: TRBV2; j_call: TRBJ2-1; clone_size: -
cdr3_nt: TGTGCCAGCAGTTTATCGAGGGACACTGTTTGGAAGGAGCAGTACTTC; cdr3_aa: CASSLSRDTVWKEQYF; d_call: -; v_call: TRBV27; j_call: TRBJ2-7; clone_size: -
cdr3_nt: TGTGCCAGCATCCAGGGGGCAGGATCTGGCTACACCTTC; cdr3_aa: CASIQGAGSGYTF; d_call: TRBD1; v_call: TRBV6-1; j_call: TRBJ1-2; clone_size: -
cdr3_nt: TGTGCCAGCAGCTCGGGGCTTGGCGCTAAAGAGACCCAGTACTTC; cdr3_aa: CASSSGLGAKETQYF; d_call: -; v_call: TRBV5-4; j_call: TRBJ2-5; clone_size: -
cdr3_nt: TGTGCCAGCAGTGTAAAGCGGGGAGGAGAGACCCAGTACTTC; cdr3_aa: CASSVKRGGETQYF; d_call: TRBD2; v_call: TRBV2; j_call: TRBJ2-5; clone_size: -
cdr3_nt: TGTGCCTCCCCGGGGCGCTTGAACACTGAAGCTTTCTTT; cdr3_aa: CASPGRLNTEAFF; d_call: -; v_call: TRBV2; j_call: TRBJ1-1; clone_size: -
cdr3_nt: TGTGCCAGCAGCTGGTACAATGAGCAGTTCTTC; cdr3_aa: CASSWYNEQFF; d_call: -; v_call: TRBV5-4; j_call: TRBJ2-1; clone_size: once
cdr3_nt: TGTGCCAGCAGCTTGCGCGCGGGGGGGGCCAAAAACATTCAGTACTTC; cdr3_aa: CASSLRAGGAKNIQYF; d_call: TRBD2; v_call: TRBV5-4; j_call: TRBJ2-4; clone_size: -
cdr3_nt: TGTGCCAGCAGTGAAAGGGACAATCCAGGGGAGACCCAGTACTTC; cdr3_aa: CASSERDNPGETQYF; d_call: -; v_call: TRBV21-1; j_call: TRBJ2-5; clone_size: once
cdr3_nt: TGTGCCAGCAGCCTCGACGGGAGTTCTGGAAACACCATATATTTT; cdr3_aa: CASSLDGSSGNTIYF; d_call: -; v_call: TRBV9; j_call: TRBJ1-3; clone_size: -
cdr3_nt: TGTGCCACCCAGACAGGGGGGGTAGTGGAGCTGTTTTTT; cdr3_aa: CATQTGGVVELFF; d_call: TRBD1; v_call: TRBV19; j_call: TRBJ2-2; clone_size: once
cdr3_nt: TGTGCCAGCAGCTCCTGGACAGCCTACAATGAGCAGTTCTTC; cdr3_aa: CASSSWTAYNEQFF; d_call: -; v_call: TRBV7-9; j_call: TRBJ2-1; clone_size: -
cdr3_nt: TGTGCCAGCAGTTACTTCCGCACAGATACGCAGTATTTT; cdr3_aa: CASSYFRTDTQYF; d_call: -; v_call: TRBV6-5; j_call: TRBJ2-3; clone_size: -